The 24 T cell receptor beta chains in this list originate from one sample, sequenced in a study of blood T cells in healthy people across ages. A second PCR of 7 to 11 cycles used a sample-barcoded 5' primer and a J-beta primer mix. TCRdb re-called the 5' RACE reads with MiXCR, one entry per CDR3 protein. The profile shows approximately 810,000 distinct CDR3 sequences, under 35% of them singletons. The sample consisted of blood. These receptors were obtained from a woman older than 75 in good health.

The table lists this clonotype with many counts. Written as DNA, the CDR3 is TGTGCCAGCAGCCAAGCAGGGAGGAACACTGAAGCTTTCTTT. Translated, it gives CASSQAGRNTEAFF. The chain employs TRBV3-1 and TRBJ1-1, with a possible D match to TRBD1 (5 bases). Trimming took 1 base from V and 1 from J, leaving 7 bases between them. This CDR3 comprises 14 residues. The germline V gene encodes CDR1 LGHDT and CDR2 YNNKEL (reference sequence).

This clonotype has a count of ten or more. The CDR3 reads CASSSRQAASYEQYF. The CDR3 DNA reads TGCGCCAGCAGCTCCCGACAGGCCGCATCCTACGAGCAGTACTTC. This rearrangement joins TRBV5-1 to TRBJ2-7, with D perhaps matching TRBD1 (6 bases). Looked up from germline, CDR1 is SGHRS and CDR2 is YFSETQ. There are 15 residues in the CDR3. V was pared by 3 bases and J by 1 base, with 14 bases between.

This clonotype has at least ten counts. CDR3 DNA: TGTGCCAGCCGCCTTCACGGACAGGGCATATACGAGCAGTACTTC. The encoded protein is CASRLHGQGIYEQYF. The chain couples TRBV6-1 to TRBJ2-7; 8 bases match TRBD1. Germline V gene sequence: CDR1 MNHNS, CDR2 SASEGT. V shed 8 bases, J shed 4 bases, and the junction held 13 bases outside the gene matches. The CDR3 runs 15 residues.

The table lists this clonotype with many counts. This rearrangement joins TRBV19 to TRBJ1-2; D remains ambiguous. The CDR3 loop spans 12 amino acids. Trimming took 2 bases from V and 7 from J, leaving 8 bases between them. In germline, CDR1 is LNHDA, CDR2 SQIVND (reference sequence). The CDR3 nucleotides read TGTGCCAGTAGTATACCCCTCGGTGGCTACACCTTC. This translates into CASSIPLGGYTF.

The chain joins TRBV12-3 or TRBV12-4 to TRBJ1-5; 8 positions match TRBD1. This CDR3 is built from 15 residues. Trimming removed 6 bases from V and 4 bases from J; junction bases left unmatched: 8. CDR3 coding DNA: TGTGCCAGCAGGGTAGGGACAGGCCTTAATCAGCCCCAGCATTTT. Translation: CASRVGTGLNQPQHF.

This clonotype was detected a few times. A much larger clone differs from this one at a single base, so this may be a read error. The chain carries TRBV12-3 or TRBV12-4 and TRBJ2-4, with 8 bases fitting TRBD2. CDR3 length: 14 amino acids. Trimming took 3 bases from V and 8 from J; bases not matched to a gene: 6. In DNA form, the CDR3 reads TGTGCCAGCAGTTTTGGGACTAGGAGGGACATTCAGTACTTC. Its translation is CASSFGTRRDIQYF.

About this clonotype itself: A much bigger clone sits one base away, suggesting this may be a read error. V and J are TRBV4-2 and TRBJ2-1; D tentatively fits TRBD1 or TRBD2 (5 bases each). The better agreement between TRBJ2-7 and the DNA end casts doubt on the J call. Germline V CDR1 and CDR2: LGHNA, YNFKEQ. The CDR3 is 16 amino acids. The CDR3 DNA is TGTGCCAGCAGCCAAGGCGCCGGGACCCTCCACAATGAGCAGTACTTC. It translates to CASSQGAGTLHNEQYF.

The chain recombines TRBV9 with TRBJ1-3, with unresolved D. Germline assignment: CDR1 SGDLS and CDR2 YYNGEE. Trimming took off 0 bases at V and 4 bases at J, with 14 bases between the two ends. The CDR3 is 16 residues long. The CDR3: CASSVEPQTLGNTIYF. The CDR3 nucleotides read TGTGCCAGCAGCGTAGAACCTCAGACACTAGGAAACACCATATATTTT.

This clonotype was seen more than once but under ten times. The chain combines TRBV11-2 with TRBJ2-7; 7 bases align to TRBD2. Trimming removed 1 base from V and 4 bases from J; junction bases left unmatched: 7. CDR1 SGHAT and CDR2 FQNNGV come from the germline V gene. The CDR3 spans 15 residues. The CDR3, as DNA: TGTGCCAGCAGCTTAGCGTTGCGGGGGAGGTACGAGCAGTACTTC. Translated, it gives CASSLALRGRYEQYF.

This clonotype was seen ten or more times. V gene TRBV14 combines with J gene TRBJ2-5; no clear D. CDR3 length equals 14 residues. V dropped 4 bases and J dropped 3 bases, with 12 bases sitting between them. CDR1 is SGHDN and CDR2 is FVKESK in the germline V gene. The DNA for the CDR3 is TGTGCCAGCAGCCCAATCCGGGCCGAAGAGACCCAGTACTTC. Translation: CASSPIRAEETQYF.

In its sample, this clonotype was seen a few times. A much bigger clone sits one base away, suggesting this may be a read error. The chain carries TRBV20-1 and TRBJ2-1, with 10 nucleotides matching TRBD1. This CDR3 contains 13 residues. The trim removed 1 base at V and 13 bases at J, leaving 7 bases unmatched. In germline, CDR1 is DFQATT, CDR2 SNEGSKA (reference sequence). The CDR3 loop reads CSARGTGGETQFF. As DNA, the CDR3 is TGCAGTGCTAGAGGGACAGGGGGGGAGACCCAGTTCTTC.

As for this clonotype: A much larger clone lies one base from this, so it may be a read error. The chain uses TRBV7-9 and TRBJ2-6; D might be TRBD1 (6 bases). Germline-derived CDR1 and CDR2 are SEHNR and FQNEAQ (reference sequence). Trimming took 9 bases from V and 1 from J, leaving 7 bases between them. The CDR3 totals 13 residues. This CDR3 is CARGASGANVLTF. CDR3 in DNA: TGTGCCAGGGGGGCGTCTGGGGCCAACGTCCTGACTTTC.

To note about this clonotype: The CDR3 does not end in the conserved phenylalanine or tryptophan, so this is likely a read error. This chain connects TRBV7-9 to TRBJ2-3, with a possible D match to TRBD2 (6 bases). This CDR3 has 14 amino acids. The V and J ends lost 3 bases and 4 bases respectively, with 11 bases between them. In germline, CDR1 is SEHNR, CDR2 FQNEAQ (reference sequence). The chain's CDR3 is CASSLGGGADTQYL. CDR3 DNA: TGTGCCAGCAGCTTGGGGGGTGGAGCAGATACGCAGTATCTT.

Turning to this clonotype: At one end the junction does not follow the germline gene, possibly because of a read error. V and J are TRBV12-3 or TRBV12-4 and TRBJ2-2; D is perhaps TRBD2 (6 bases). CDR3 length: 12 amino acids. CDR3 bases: TGTGCCAGCAGTTTGGGTGTCCGGGAGCGGTTTTTT. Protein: CASSLGVRERFF.

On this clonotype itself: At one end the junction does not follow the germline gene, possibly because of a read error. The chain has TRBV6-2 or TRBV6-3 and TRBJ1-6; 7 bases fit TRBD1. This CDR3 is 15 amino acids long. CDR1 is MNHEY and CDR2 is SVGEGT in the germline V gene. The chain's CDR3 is CASNERTGYNSPPHF. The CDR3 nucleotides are TGTGCCAGCAACGAGCGGACAGGATATAATTCACCCCCCCACTTT.

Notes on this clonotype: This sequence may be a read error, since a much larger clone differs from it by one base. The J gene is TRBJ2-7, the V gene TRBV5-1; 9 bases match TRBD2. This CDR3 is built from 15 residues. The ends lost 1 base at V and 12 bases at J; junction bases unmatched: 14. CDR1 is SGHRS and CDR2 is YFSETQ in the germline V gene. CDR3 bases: TGCGCCAGCAGCTTGTTAGCGGGGGCCGAAGAGACCCGGTACTTC. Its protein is CASSLLAGAEETRYF. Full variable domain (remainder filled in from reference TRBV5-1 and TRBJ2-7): KAGVTQTPRYLIKTRGQQVTLSCSPISGHRSVSWYQQTPGQGLQFLFEYFSETQRNKGNFPGRFSGRQFSNSRSEMNVSTLELGDSALYLCASSLLAGAEETRYFGPGTRLTVT.

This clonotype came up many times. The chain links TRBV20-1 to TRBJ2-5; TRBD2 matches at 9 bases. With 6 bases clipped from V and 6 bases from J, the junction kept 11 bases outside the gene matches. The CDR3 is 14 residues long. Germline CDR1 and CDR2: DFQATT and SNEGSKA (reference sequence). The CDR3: CSANAGGSIQTQYF. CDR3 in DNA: TGCAGTGCGAACGCGGGGGGGTCTATTCAGACCCAGTACTTC.

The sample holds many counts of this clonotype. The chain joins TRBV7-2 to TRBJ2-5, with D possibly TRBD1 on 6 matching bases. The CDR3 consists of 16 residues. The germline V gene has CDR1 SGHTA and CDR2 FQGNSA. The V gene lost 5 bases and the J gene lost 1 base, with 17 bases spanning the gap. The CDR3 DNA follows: TGTGCCAGCAGCATTACCGGGACATCCCGCCAAGAGACCCAGTACTTC. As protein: CASSITGTSRQETQYF.

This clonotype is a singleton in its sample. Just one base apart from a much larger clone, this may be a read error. CDR3: CASVTGWDEQFF. DNA for the CDR3: TGTGCCAGCGTTACAGGTTGGGATGAGCAGTTCTTC. The V call is TRBV7-2, the J call TRBJ2-1; weak D call: TRBD1 (5 bases). This CDR3 contains 12 residues. Germline-derived CDR1 and CDR2 are SGHTA and FQGNSA. V lost 8 bases and J lost 8, with 13 bases in between.

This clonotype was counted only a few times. CDR3 protein: CASKGKGTDTQYF. The CDR3 DNA reads TGCGCCAGCAAAGGGAAGGGCACAGATACGCAGTATTTT. The chain has TRBV10-2 and TRBJ2-3; D not certain. The CDR3 is 13 residues long. Between the trimmed V and J ends, which lost 7 bases and 1 base, there was a span of 9 bases. Germline CDR1 is WSHSY and CDR2 is SAAADI.

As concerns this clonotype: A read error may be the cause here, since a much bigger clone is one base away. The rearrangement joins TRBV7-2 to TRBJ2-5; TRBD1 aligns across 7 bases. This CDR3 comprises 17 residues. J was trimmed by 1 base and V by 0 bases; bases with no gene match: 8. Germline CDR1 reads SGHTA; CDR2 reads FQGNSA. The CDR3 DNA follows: TGTACCAGCAGCTTAGCTGGGCGAGGGGGCCCCCAAGAGACCCAGTACTTC. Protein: CTSSLAGRGGPQETQYF.

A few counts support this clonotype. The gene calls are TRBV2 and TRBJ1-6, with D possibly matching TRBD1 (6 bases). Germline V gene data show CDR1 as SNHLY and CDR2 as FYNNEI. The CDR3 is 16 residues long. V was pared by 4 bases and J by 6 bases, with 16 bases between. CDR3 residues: CASSGPAGVTNSPLHF. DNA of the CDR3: TGTGCCAGCAGTGGTCCGGCAGGGGTGACTAATTCACCCCTCCACTTT.

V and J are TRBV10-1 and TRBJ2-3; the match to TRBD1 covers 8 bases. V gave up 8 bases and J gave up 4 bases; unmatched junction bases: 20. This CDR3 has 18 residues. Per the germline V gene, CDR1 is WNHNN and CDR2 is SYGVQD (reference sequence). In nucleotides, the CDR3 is TGCGCCAGCCCCCTTTCAGGGGGCCGGATGCACTACCCAGATACGCAGTATTTT. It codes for CASPLSGGRMHYPDTQYF.

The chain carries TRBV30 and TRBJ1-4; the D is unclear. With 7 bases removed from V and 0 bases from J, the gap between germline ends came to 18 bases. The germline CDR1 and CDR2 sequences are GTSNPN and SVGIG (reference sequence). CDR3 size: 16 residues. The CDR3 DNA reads TGTGCCTTCCTAGCCCTTCCGGGGACAACTAATGAAAAACTGTTTTTT. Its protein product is CAFLALPGTTNEKLFF.